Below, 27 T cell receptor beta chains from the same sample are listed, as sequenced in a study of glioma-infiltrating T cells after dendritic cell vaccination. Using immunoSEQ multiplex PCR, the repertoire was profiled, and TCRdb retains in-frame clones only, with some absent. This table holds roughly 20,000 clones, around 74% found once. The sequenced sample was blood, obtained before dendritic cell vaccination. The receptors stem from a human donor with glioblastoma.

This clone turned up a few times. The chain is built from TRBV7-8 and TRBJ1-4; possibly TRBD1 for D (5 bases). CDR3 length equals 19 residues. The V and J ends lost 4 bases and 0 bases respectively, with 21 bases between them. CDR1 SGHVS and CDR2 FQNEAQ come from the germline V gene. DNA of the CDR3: TGTGCCAGCAGCTCCAAGTGGTGGGGCGGGATTGCAACTAATGAAAAACTGTTTTTT. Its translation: CASSSKWWGGIATNEKLFF. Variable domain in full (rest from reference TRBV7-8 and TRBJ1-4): GAGVSQSPRYKVAKRGQDVALRCDPISGHVSLFWYQQALGQGPEFLTYFQNEAQLDKSGLPSDRFFAERPEGSVSTLKIQRTQQEDSAVYLCASSSKWWGGIATNEKLFFGSGTQLSVL.

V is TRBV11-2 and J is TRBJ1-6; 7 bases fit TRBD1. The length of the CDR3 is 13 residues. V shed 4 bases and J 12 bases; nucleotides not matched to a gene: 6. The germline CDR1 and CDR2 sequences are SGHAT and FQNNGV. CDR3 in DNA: TGTGCCAGCAGCTCTGGGACAGCTCAACCCCTCCACTTT. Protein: CASSSGTAQPLHF. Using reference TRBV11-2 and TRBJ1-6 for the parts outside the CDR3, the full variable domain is EAGVAQSPRYKIIEKRQSVAFWCNPISGHATLYWYQQILGQGPKLLIQFQNNGVVDDSQLPKDRFSAERLKGVDSTLKIQPAKLEDSAVYLCASSSGTAQPLHFGNGTRLTVT.

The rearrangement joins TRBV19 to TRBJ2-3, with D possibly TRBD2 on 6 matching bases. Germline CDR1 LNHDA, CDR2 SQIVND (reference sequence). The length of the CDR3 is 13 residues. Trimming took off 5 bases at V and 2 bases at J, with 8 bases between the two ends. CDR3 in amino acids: CASSREFTDTQYF. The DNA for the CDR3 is TGTGCCAGTAGTCGGGAGTTCACAGATACGCAGTATTTT.

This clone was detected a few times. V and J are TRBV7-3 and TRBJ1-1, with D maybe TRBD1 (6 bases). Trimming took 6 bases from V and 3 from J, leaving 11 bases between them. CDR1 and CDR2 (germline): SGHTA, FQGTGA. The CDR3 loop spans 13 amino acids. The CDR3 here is CASRNRVDTEAFF. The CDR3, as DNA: TGTGCCAGCAGGAACAGGGTTGACACTGAAGCTTTCTTT.

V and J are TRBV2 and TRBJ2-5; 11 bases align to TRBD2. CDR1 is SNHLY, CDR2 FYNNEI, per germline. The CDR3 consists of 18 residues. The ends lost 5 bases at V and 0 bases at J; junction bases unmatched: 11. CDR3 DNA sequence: TGTGCCAGCAGTCCCCCCAAGGGACTAGCGGTGTACCAAGAGACCCAGTACTTC. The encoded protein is CASSPPKGLAVYQETQYF.

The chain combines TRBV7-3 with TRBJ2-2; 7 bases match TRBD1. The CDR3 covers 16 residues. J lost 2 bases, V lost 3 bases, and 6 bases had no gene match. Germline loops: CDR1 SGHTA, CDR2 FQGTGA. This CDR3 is CASSLTGIRNTGELFF. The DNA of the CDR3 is TGTGCCAGCAGCTTGACAGGGATACGAAACACCGGGGAGCTGTTTTTT.

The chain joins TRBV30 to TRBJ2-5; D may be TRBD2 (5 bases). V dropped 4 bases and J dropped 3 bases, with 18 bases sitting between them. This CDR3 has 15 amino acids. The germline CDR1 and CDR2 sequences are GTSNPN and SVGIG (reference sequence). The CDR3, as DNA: TGTGCCTGGACTACGGGAAACCCTGGGGAAGAGACCCAGTACTTC. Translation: CAWTTGNPGEETQYF.

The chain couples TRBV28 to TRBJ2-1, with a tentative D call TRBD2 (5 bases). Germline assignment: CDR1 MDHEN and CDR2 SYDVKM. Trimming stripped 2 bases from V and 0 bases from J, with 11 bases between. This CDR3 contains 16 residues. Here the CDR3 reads CASSLEGVYSYNEQFF. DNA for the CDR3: TGTGCCAGCAGTTTAGAGGGAGTGTACTCCTACAATGAGCAGTTCTTC.

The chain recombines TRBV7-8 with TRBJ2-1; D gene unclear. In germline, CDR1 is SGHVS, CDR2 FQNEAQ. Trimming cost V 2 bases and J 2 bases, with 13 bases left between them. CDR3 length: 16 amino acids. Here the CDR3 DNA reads TGTGCCAGCAGCTTATTTGCCCCTGGCCCCTACAATGAGCAGTTCTTC. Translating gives CASSLFAPGPYNEQFF.

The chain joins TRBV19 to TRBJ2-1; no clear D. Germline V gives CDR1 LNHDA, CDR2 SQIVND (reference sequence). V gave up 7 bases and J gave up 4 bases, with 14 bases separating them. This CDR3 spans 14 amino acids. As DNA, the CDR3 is TGTGCCAGTACCACCAAACAGCTATACAATGAGCAGTTCTTC. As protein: CASTTKQLYNEQFF. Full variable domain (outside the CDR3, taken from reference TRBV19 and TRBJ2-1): DGGITQSPKYLFRKEGQNVTLSCEQNLNHDAMYWYRQDPGQGLRLIYYSQIVNDFQKGDIAEGYSVSREKKESFPLTVTSAQKNPTAFYLCASTTKQLYNEQFFGPGTRLTVL.

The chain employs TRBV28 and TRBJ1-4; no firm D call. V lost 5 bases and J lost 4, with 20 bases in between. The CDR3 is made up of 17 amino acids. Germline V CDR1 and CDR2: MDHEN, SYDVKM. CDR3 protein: CASSTYTPTGYNEKLFF. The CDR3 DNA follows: TGTGCCAGCAGTACCTATACCCCGACGGGTTATAATGAAAAACTGTTTTTT. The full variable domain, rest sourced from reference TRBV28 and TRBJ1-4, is DVKVTQSSRYLVKRTGEKVFLECVQDMDHENMFWYRQDPGLGLRLIYFSYDVKMKEKGDIPEGYSVSREKKERFSLILESASTNQTSMYLCASSTYTPTGYNEKLFFGSGTQLSVL.

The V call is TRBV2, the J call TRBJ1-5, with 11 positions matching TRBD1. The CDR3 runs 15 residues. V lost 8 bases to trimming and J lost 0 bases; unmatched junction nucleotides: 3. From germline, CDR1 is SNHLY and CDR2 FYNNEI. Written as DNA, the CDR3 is TGTGCCAGCCGGGGACAGGGGGATAGCAATCAGCCCCAGCATTTT. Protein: CASRGQGDSNQPQHF.

CDR3 amino acids: CASGQNYGYTF. The CDR3 DNA reads as TGTGCCAGCGGTCAGAACTATGGCTACACCTTC. This rearrangement joins TRBV6-1 to TRBJ1-2; D ambiguous. V gave up 8 bases and J gave up 2 bases, with 6 bases separating them. Germline V gene data show CDR1 as MNHNS and CDR2 as SASEGT. The CDR3 is 11 residues long.

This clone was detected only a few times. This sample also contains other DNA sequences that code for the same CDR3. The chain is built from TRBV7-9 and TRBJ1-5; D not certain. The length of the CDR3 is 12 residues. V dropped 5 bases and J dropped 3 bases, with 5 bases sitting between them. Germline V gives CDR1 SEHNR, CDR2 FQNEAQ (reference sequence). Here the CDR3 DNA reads TGTGCCAGCAGCCCCTCCAATCAGCCCCAGCATTTT. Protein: CASSPSNQPQHF.

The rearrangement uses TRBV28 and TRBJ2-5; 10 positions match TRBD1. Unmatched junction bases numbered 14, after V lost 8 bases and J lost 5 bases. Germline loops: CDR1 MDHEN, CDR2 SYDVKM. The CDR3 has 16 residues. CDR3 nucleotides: TGTGCCAGCCTTGGCGGCGGACAGGGGGTAAGGGAGACCCAGTACTTC. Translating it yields CASLGGGQGVRETQYF.

This CDR3 is CASSLGGYEQYF. The CDR3 region has the DNA TGTGCCAGCTCACTAGGCGGGTACGAGCAGTACTTC. The chain is built from TRBV18 and TRBJ2-7; D perhaps matches TRBD2 (5 bases). Trimming took off 4 bases at V and 4 bases at J, with 8 bases between the two ends. The CDR3 is made up of 12 amino acids. The germline V gene has CDR1 KGHSH and CDR2 LQKENI.

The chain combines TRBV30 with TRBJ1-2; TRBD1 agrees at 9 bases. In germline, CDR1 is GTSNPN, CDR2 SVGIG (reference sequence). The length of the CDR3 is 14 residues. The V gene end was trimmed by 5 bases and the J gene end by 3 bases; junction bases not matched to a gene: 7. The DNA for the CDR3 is TGTGCCTGGGTTCCCGGGACAGGGTACTATGGCTACACCTTC. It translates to CAWVPGTGYYGYTF.

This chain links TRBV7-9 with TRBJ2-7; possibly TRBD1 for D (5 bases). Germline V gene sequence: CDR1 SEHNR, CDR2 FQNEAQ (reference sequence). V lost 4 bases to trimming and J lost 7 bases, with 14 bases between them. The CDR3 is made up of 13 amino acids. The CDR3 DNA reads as TGTGCCAGCAGCTCCCAGGGCCCGAGGGAGCAGTACTTC. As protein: CASSSQGPREQYF.

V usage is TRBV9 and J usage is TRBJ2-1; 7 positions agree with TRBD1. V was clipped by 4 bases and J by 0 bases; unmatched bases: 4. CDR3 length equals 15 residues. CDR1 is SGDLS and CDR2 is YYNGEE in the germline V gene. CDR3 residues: CASSPTGYSYNEQFF. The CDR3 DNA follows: TGTGCCAGCAGCCCGACAGGGTACTCCTACAATGAGCAGTTCTTC.

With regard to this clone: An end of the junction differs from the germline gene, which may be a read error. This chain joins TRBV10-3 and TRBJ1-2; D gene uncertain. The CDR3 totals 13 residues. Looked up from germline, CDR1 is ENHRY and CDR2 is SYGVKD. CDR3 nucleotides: TGTGCCATCAGAGTCGGGCTTGACTATGGCTGCACCTTC. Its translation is CAIRVGLDYGCTF.

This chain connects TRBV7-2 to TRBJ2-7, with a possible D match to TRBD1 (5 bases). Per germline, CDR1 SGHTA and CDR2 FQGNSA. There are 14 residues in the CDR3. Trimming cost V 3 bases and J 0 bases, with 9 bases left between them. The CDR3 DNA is TGTGCCAGCAGCTTTGAGACAGCCTCCTACGAGCAGTACTTC. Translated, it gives CASSFETASYEQYF. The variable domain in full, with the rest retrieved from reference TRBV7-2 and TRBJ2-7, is GAGVSQSPSNKVTEKGKDVELRCDPISGHTALYWYRQSLGQGLEFLIYFQGNSAPDKSGLPSDRFSAERTGGSVSTLTIQRTQQEDSAVYLCASSFETASYEQYFGPGTRLTVT.

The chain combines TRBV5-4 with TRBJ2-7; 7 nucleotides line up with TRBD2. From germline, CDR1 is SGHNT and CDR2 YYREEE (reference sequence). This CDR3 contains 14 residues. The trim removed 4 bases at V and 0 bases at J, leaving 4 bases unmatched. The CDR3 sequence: CASSRTSDSYEQYF. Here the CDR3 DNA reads TGTGCCAGCAGCAGAACTAGCGACTCCTACGAGCAGTACTTC.

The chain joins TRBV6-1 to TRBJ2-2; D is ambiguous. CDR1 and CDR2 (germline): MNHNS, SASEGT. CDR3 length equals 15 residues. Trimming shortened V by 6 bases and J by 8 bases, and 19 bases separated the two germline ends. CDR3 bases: TGTGCCAGCAGACCCGCCCGCGGTTTGGCAGGGGAGCTGTTTTTT. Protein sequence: CASRPARGLAGELFF.

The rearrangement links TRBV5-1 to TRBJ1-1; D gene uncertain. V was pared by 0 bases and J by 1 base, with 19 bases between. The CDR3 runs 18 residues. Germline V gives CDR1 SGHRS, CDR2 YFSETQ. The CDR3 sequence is CASSLAGSEGGRNTEAFF. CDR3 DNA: TGCGCCAGCAGCTTGGCGGGGTCCGAGGGTGGCAGGAACACTGAAGCTTTCTTT.

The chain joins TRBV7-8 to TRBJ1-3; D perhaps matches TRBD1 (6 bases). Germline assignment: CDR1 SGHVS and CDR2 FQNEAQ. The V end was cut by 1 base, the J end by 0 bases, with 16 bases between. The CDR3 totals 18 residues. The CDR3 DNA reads TGTGCCAGCAGCTTAGGGACAGTAAGAGTCTACTCTGGAAACACCATATATTTT. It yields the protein CASSLGTVRVYSGNTIYF.

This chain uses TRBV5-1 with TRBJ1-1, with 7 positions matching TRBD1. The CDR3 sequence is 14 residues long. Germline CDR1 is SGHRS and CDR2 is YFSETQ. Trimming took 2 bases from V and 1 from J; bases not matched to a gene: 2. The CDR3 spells CASSFRDRNTEAFF. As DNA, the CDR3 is TGCGCCAGCAGCTTCAGGGACAGGAACACTGAAGCTTTCTTT.

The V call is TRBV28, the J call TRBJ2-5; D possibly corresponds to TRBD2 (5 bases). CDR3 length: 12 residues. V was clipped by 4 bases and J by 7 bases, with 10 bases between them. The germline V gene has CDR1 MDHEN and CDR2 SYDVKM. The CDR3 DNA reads TGTGCCAGCAGTTCTCGGAGCGGGACCCAGTACTTC. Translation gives CASSSRSGTQYF.